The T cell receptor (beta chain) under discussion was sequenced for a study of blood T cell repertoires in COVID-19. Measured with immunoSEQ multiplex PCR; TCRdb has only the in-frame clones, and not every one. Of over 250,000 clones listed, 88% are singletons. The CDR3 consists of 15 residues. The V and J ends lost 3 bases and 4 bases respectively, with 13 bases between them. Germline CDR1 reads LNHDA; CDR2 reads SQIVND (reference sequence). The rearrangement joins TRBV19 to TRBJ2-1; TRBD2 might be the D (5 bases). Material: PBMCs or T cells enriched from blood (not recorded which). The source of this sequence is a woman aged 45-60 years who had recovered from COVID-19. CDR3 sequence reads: CASSISPGSYNEQFF. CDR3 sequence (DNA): TGTGCCAGTAGTATTTCTCCGGGATCATACAATGAGCAGTTCTTC.